What follows is one T cell receptor beta chain and its context. The CDR3 runs to 14 residues. Trimming left V 1 base short and J 5 bases short, with 11 bases between. CDR1 is SGHTA and CDR2 is FQGNSA in the germline V gene. Generated by immunoSEQ multiplex PCR, the TCRdb table keeps only in-frame clones and is missing some. The sample consists of tens of thousands of clones, approximately 93% of them appearing once. These data come from a study of cytomegalovirus exposure and HLA in healthy donors. The chain employs TRBV7-2 and TRBJ2-5; a weak D match, TRBD1 (6 bases). The specimen sequenced was PBMCs. The source of this sequence is a woman aged 25 to 39 in good health and CMV-seropositive. CDR3 protein: CASSLVWDMETQYF. DNA for the CDR3: TGTGCCAGCAGCTTAGTGTGGGACATGGAGACCCAGTACTTC. Drawing the rest from reference TRBV7-2 and TRBJ2-5, the complete variable domain is GAGVSQSPSNKVTEKGKDVELRCDPISGHTALYWYRQSLGQGLEFLIYFQGNSAPDKSGLPSDRFSAERTGGSVSTLTIQRTQQEDSAVYLCASSLVWDMETQYFGPGTRLLVL.